This TCR beta chain was captured by sequencing in a study of beta chain features in type 1 diabetes. Across the whole study: Patients shared similar age, gender and cell yields with healthy donors.

CD45RO/CCR7/CD25/CD127/CD95/CD27 separated CD4+ naive, central memory, regulatory and stem cell-like memory cells by sorting. Worth noting for this clone: Its antigen is not identified.

Study results and limitations: Relative to healthy donors, patients appeared to have naive, central memory and Treg TCRB repertoires that were more similar. Across all four CD4+ subsets, people with type 1 diabetes showed modestly shorter TCRB CDR3s. VDJ junctions from type 1 diabetes patients carried fewer insertions and larger deletions.

Every isolated RNA sample was fully reverse transcribed, so sequencing captured expressed TCRB transcripts. The method was immunoSEQ multiplex PCR; TCRdb's version includes in-frame clones alone and lacks a portion of them. Here the sample spans hundreds of thousands of clones, around an eighth being singletons. There are 15 residues in the CDR3. Germline CDR1 reads SGHRS; CDR2 reads YFSETQ. V trimming: 5 bases; J trimming: 6 bases; junction bases outside the gene matches: 9. The rearrangement links TRBV5-1 to TRBJ2-1; 9 bases map to TRBD1. The TCR originated in a man between 18 and 29 years old with type 1 diabetes. Input material: naive CD4+ T cells from blood. CDR3 in amino acids: CASSYGTGRFNEQFF. The CDR3 DNA reads as TGCGCCAGCAGTTACGGGACAGGGCGTTTCAATGAGCAGTTCTTC.